Following are 20 T cell receptor beta chains from one sample sequenced in a study of CD4 T cell repertoires in COVID-19. Libraries were prepared by immunoSEQ multiplex PCR; TCRdb keeps only in-frame clonotypes and omits some of them. The repertoire includes tens of thousands of clones, around 90% of them detected once, and over 0.55% sits in the top ten. No culture step preceded sequencing of the ex vivo isolated memory T cells. The sequencing used central memory CD4+ T cells from blood, collected before the COVID-19 pandemic. The receptor source for this set is a human donor who had COVID-19.

This clone was detected only a few times. V and J are TRBV6-4 and TRBJ2-7, with 8 bases fitting TRBD1. CDR3 length equals 14 residues. The V segment lost 5 bases and the J segment 7 bases; nucleotides outside the gene matches: 10. CDR1 is MRHNA and CDR2 is SNTAGT in the germline V gene. CDR3 sequence: CASSPDRDSSEQYF. As DNA, the CDR3 is TGTGCCAGCAGTCCGGACAGGGACTCCTCGGAGCAGTACTTC.

The chain has TRBV2 and TRBJ2-1; 8 nucleotides line up with TRBD2. Germline V gene lookup returns CDR1 SNHLY and CDR2 FYNNEI. V lost 6 bases and J lost 9; bases outside the gene matches: 7. The CDR3 totals 13 residues. This chain's CDR3 is CASRPTSAGEQFF. The DNA of the CDR3 is TGTGCCAGCAGGCCGACTAGCGCGGGTGAGCAGTTCTTC.

This sequence joins TRBV5-4 and TRBJ2-5, with 14 nucleotides matching TRBD2. CDR3 length: 16 amino acids. CDR1 and CDR2 from the germline V gene are SGHNT and YYREEE (reference sequence). The J segment lost 1 base and the V segment lost 4 bases, leaving 3 bases of the junction unmatched. The DNA for the CDR3 is TGTGCCAGCAGCGGCGGGACTAGCGGGGGCCAAGAGACCCAGTACTTC. Its protein is CASSGGTSGGQETQYF. Together with reference TRBV5-4 and TRBJ2-5, the CDR3 gives the full variable domain: ETGVTQSPTHLIKTRGQQVTLRCSSQSGHNTVSWYQQALGQGPQFIFQYYREEENGRGNFPPRFSGLQFPNYSSELNVNALELDDSALYLCASSGGTSGGQETQYFGPGTRLLVL.

The gene calls are TRBV9 and TRBJ2-3, with 16 positions matching TRBD2. This CDR3 has 19 residues. Germline V CDR1 and CDR2: SGDLS, YYNGEE. With 2 bases clipped from V and 0 bases from J, the junction kept 6 bases outside the gene matches. CDR3 loop: CASSVGTSGGARSTDTQYF. The CDR3 DNA reads TGTGCCAGCAGCGTGGGGACTAGCGGGGGGGCCAGGAGCACAGATACGCAGTATTTT.

The chain carries TRBV30 and TRBJ1-1, with unresolved D. The V end lost 5 bases, the J end lost 5 bases, and 18 bases lay between the germline ends. CDR3 length: 14 amino acids. Per the germline V gene, CDR1 is GTSNPN and CDR2 is SVGIG (reference sequence). CDR3 protein: CAWDLVRGGTEAFF. The CDR3 DNA is TGTGCCTGGGACCTAGTCCGGGGAGGTACTGAAGCTTTCTTT.

The chain uses TRBV7-8 and TRBJ2-3, with a possible D match to TRBD2 (6 bases). The CDR3 covers 16 residues. The V gene lost 1 base and the J gene lost 1 base, with 12 bases spanning the gap. CDR1 is SGHVS and CDR2 is FQNEAQ in the germline V gene. The CDR3 protein is CASSLVSASGTDTQYF. DNA of the CDR3: TGTGCCAGCAGCTTAGTATCGGCTAGCGGCACAGATACGCAGTATTTT. Drawing the rest from reference TRBV7-8 and TRBJ2-3, the complete variable domain is GAGVSQSPRYKVAKRGQDVALRCDPISGHVSLFWYQQALGQGPEFLTYFQNEAQLDKSGLPSDRFFAERPEGSVSTLKIQRTQQEDSAVYLCASSLVSASGTDTQYFGPGTRLTVL.

The chain employs TRBV11-3 and TRBJ2-2, with 9 nucleotides matching TRBD1. Germline V gene lookup returns CDR1 SGHNT and CDR2 YENEEA. The J segment lost 0 bases and the V segment lost 8 bases, leaving 7 bases of the junction unmatched. This CDR3 has 16 residues. As DNA, the CDR3 is TGTGCCAGCGGATTACAGGGGGCGGCGAACACCGGGGAGCTGTTTTTT. This gives the protein CASGLQGAANTGELFF. Full variable domain (missing parts from reference TRBV11-3 and TRBJ2-2): EAGVVQSPRYKIIEKKQPVAFWCNPISGHNTLYWYLQNLGQGPELLIRYENEEAVDDSQLPKDRFSAERLKGVDSTLKIQPAELGDSAVYLCASGLQGAANTGELFFGEGSRLTVL.

This chain's CDR3 is CASSSTGAAGANVLTF. In DNA form, the CDR3 reads TGTGCCAGCAGTTCGACAGGGGCGGCGGGGGCCAACGTCCTGACTTTC. The V gene is TRBV27, the J gene TRBJ2-6, with TRBD1 matching over 8 bases. This CDR3 spans 16 amino acids. V lost 4 bases, J lost 4 bases, and 6 bases stayed unmatched. Germline CDR1 and CDR2: MNHEY and SMNVEV (reference sequence).

The genes are TRBV21-1 and TRBJ2-4; the table assigns TRBD1, which was not confirmed against the DNA. TRBV21-1 has pseudogene status. The CDR3 covers 17 residues. The CDR3 nucleotides read TGTGCCAGCAGCAAAGACTGGGACAGGGGAACCAAAAACATTCAGTACTTC. Translating it yields CASSKDWDRGTKNIQYF.

J is TRBJ2-1 and V is TRBV15, with TRBD2 matching 11 bases. The V and J ends lost 0 bases and 6 bases, in that order; junction bases with no gene match: 4. CDR1 is LNHNV, CDR2 YYDKDF, per germline (reference sequence). The CDR3 runs to 16 residues. The CDR3 spells CATSRDTSGGGNEQFF. The CDR3 DNA sequence: TGTGCCACCAGCAGAGATACTAGCGGGGGCGGCAATGAGCAGTTCTTC.

The V gene is TRBV28, the J gene TRBJ2-1, with TRBD2 identical over 10 bases. Per the germline V gene, CDR1 is MDHEN and CDR2 is SYDVKM. The CDR3 totals 15 residues. V was clipped by 3 bases and J by 2 bases; unmatched bases: 1. CDR3 in DNA: TGTGCCAGCAGTTTGACTAGCGGGCCCTACAATGAGCAGTTCTTC. Translation: CASSLTSGPYNEQFF. Looking up the rest from reference TRBV28 and TRBJ2-1 gives the full variable domain: DVKVTQSSRYLVKRTGEKVFLECVQDMDHENMFWYRQDPGLGLRLIYFSYDVKMKEKGDIPEGYSVSREKKERFSLILESASTNQTSMYLCASSLTSGPYNEQFFGPGTRLTVL.

The chain links TRBV29-1 to TRBJ1-1, with unresolved D. The germline V gene has CDR1 SQVTM and CDR2 ANQGSEA. V lost 4 bases, J lost 1 base, and 16 bases lay in between. This CDR3 spans 15 amino acids. The CDR3 nucleotides are TGCAGCGTTGCGGCAGACGACCGAGGGAACACTGAAGCTTTCTTT. Amino acids: CSVAADDRGNTEAFF.

J is TRBJ1-5 and V is TRBV28; 7 bases map to TRBD1. This CDR3 contains 16 residues. Germline CDR1 and CDR2: MDHEN and SYDVKM. V trimming: 5 bases; J trimming: 1 base; junction bases outside the gene matches: 8. The CDR3 spells CASSPTTGKSNQPQHF. Written as DNA, the CDR3 is TGTGCCAGCAGTCCTACGACAGGGAAGAGCAATCAGCCCCAGCATTTT.

This chain uses TRBV27 with TRBJ2-5; 10 bases are shared with TRBD1. CDR3 length: 14 residues. Germline values: CDR1 MNHEY, CDR2 SMNVEV (reference sequence). Trimming took 5 bases from V and 4 from J; bases not matched to a gene: 4. In DNA, the CDR3 is TGTGCCAGCAGTCCCCGGGACAGGGGAGAGACCCAGTACTTC. This sequence encodes CASSPRDRGETQYF.

V is TRBV7-2 and J is TRBJ1-1; D unclear. CDR1 is SGHTA and CDR2 is FQGNSA in the germline V gene. Trimming shortened V by 7 bases and J by 2 bases, and 11 bases separated the two germline ends. The CDR3 totals 13 residues. The CDR3 region has the DNA TGTGCCAGCAAGGTCCAGACAAACACTGAAGCTTTCTTT. It specifies CASKVQTNTEAFF.

The table lists this clone with a count of one. The chain employs TRBV6-1 and TRBJ2-7, with D maybe TRBD1 (5 bases). There are 15 residues in the CDR3. V lost 1 base, J lost 0 bases, and 10 bases lay in between. CDR1 is MNHNS, CDR2 SASEGT, per germline. The CDR3 bases are TGTGCCAGCAGTGAAGTGCATGGGGCCTCCTACGAGCAGTACTTC. Protein sequence: CASSEVHGASYEQYF.

The rearrangement joins TRBV11-3 to TRBJ2-2; 8 bases fit TRBD2. The germline V gene encodes CDR1 SGHNT and CDR2 YENEEA. V shed 3 bases, J shed 6 bases, and the junction held 9 bases outside the gene matches. The CDR3 runs to 16 residues. CDR3 bases: TGTGCCAGCAGCTTCGGGTCTGGACTAGCTCCCGGGGAGCTGTTTTTT. Protein sequence: CASSFGSGLAPGELFF.

V gene TRBV10-2 combines with J gene TRBJ1-1, with D possibly matching TRBD1 (5 bases). Trimming cost V 1 base and J 1 base, with 7 bases left between them. This CDR3 is built from 14 residues. Germline assignment: CDR1 WSHSY and CDR2 SAAADI. CDR3 nucleotides: TGCGCCAGCAGTGAGTACACAGGGAACACTGAAGCTTTCTTT. It translates to CASSEYTGNTEAFF.

The rearrangement links TRBV29-1 to TRBJ2-3; TRBD2 might be the D (5 bases). V was shortened by 1 base and J by 3 bases, with 17 bases between the two germline ends. The length of the CDR3 is 16 residues. The germline CDR1 and CDR2 sequences are SQVTM and ANQGSEA. For the CDR3, the DNA is TGCAGCGTTGAAGGGACTTGGATGCAATATACAGATACGCAGTATTTT. Encoded protein: CSVEGTWMQYTDTQYF.

The genes are TRBV23-1 and TRBJ2-7; 11 positions match TRBD1. TRBV23-1 is filed as an ORF, its function uncertain. This CDR3 spans 16 amino acids. After removal of 4 bases from V and 3 bases from J, the junction contained 8 bases not matched to a gene. CDR3 nucleotide sequence: TGCGCCAGCAGTCCCCAACGGACAGGGGGCCGCTACGAGCAGTACTTC. It encodes CASSPQRTGGRYEQYF.